This T cell receptor beta chain came from a study of control samples from healthy donors and cancer patients. Measured with immunoSEQ multiplex PCR; TCRdb has only the in-frame clones, and not every one. The data show some 200,000 clones, with approximately 95% seen just once and over 1.1% held by the top ten. The junction had 11 bases not matched to a gene; V was cut back by 7 bases and J by 4 bases. CDR1 and CDR2 (germline): SGDLS, YYNGEE. The CDR3 loop spans 15 amino acids. Material for sequencing was blood. The TCR sequence derives from a man between 18 and 29 years old in good health. The rearrangement joins TRBV9 to TRBJ2-1, with 7 bases that match TRBD1. CDR3 sequence reads: CASSYAGGEYNEQFF. The CDR3, as DNA: TGTGCCAGCTCTTACGCAGGGGGAGAGTACAATGAGCAGTTCTTC.